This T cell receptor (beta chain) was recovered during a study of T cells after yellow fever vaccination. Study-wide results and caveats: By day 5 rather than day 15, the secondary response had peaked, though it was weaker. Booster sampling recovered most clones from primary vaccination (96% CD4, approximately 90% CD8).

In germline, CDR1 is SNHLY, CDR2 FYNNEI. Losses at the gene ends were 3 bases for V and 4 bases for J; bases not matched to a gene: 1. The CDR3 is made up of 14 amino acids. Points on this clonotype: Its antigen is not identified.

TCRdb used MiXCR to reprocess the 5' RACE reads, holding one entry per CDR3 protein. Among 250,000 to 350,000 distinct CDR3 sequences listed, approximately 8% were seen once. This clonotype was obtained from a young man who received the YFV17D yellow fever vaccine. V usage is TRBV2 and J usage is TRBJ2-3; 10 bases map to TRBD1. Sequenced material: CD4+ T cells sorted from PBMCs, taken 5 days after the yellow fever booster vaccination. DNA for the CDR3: TGTGCCAGCAGTGAGGACAGGGGGGCAGATACGCAGTATTTT. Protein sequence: CASSEDRGADTQYF.